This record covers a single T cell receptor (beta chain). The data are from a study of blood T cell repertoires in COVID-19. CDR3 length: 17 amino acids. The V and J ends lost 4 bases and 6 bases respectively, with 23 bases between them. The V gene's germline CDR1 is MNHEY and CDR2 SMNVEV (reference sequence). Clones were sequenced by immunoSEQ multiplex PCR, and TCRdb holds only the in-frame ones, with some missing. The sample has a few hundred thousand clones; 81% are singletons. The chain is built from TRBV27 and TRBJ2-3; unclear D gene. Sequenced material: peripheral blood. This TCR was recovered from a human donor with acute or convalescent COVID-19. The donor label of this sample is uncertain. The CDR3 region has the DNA TGTGCCAGCAGTTCAATTCAAAACCCCCCAGTCACCGATACGCAGTATTTT. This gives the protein CASSSIQNPPVTDTQYF.